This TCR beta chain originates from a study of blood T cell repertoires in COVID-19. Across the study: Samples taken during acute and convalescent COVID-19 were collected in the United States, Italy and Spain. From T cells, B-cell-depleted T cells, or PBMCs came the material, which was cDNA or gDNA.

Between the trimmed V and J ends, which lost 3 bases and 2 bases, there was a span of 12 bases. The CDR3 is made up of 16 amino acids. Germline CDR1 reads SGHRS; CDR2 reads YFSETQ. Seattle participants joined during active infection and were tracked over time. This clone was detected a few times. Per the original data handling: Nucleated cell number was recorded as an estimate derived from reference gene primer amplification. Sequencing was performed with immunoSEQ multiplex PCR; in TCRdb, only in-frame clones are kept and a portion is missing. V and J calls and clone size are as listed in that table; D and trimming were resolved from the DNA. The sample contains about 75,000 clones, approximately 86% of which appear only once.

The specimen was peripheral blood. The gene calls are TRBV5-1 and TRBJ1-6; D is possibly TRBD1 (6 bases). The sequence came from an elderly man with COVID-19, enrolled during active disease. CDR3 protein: CASSSQGIAYNSPLHF. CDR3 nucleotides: TGCGCCAGCAGCTCGCAGGGGATCGCCTATAATTCACCCCTCCACTTT.